One sample yielded the 6 T cell receptor beta chains listed below, sequenced in a study of cytomegalovirus exposure and HLA in healthy donors. The PCR contained 60 Vbeta and 13 Jbeta primers. The assay was immunoSEQ multiplex PCR, and TCRdb's table has in-frame clones only and misses some. The sample records approximately 180,000 clones, roughly 84% being singletons. Sequencing was done on a sample of PBMCs. The receptors stem from a girl under two years old in good health and CMV-seronegative.

The V and J genes are TRBV28 and TRBJ2-3, with no clear D. V was cut by 4 bases and J by 9 bases, with 17 bases left in between. The CDR3 covers 14 residues. Germline V CDR1 and CDR2: MDHEN, SYDVKM. CDR3 in DNA: TGTGCCAGCAGTTCATTTGACGGTCAGGTCACGCAGTATTTT. Translating gives CASSSFDGQVTQYF.

V usage is TRBV5-1 and J usage is TRBJ2-1; no firm D call. CDR1 is SGHRS and CDR2 is YFSETQ in the germline V gene. V was clipped by 4 bases and J by 2 bases, with 16 bases between them. The CDR3 has 16 amino acids. The CDR3 bases are TGCGCCAGCAGCCAGAATCCGTCCCAAACCTACAATGAGCAGTTCTTC. It specifies CASSQNPSQTYNEQFF.

For the CDR3, the DNA is TGCGCCAGCAGTGAGGGACAGGGGGCTCGCGAGCAGTACTTC. The encoded protein is CASSEGQGAREQYF. The chain joins TRBV10-1 to TRBJ2-7, with TRBD1 matching over 11 bases. This CDR3 is 14 amino acids long. V lost 2 bases, J lost 6 bases, and 3 bases stayed unmatched. CDR1 and CDR2 (germline): WNHNN, SYGVQD (reference sequence).

The gene calls are TRBV7-3 and TRBJ2-2, with a possible D match to TRBD2 (6 bases). V was clipped by 0 bases and J by 1 base, with 12 bases between them. CDR3 length: 17 residues. CDR1 is SGHTA, CDR2 FQGTGA, per germline. In nucleotides, the CDR3 is TGTGCCAGCAGCTTAACGCGGGACGGACTGAACACCGGGGAGCTGTTTTTT. This translates into CASSLTRDGLNTGELFF.

This clone appeared once. The chain combines TRBV2 with TRBJ1-3; 7 bases are a match to TRBD1. This CDR3 region has 14 residues. The J segment lost 2 bases and the V segment lost 7 bases, leaving 5 bases of the junction unmatched. CDR1 is SNHLY and CDR2 is FYNNEI in the germline V gene. CDR3 sequence reads: CASNWDRTGNTIYF. DNA for the CDR3: TGTGCCAGCAATTGGGACAGAACTGGAAACACCATATATTTT.

The J gene is TRBJ1-1, the V gene TRBV25-1; TRBD1 aligns across 7 bases. Per the germline V gene, CDR1 is MGHDK and CDR2 is SYGVNS. This CDR3 contains 14 residues. Trimming cost V 6 bases and J 2 bases; bases outside gene matches: 6. The CDR3 region is CASRPQGRNTEAFF. In nucleotides, the CDR3 is TGTGCCAGCAGACCACAGGGGAGAAACACTGAAGCTTTCTTT.